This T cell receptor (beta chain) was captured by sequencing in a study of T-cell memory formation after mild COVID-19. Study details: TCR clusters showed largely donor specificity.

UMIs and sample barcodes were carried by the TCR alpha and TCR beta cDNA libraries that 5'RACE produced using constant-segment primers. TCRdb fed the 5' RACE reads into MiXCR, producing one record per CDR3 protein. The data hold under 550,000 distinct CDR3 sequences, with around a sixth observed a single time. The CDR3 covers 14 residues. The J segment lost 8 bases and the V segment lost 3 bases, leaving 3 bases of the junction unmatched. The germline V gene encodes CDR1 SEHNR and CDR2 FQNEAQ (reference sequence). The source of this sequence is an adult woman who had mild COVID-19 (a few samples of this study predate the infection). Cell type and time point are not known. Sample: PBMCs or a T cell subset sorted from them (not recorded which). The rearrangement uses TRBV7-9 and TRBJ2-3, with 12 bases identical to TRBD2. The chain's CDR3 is CASSLTSGSGTQYF. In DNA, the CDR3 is TGTGCCAGCAGCTTGACTAGCGGGAGTGGTACGCAGTATTTT.